A selection of T cell receptor beta chains follows, all from one sample in a study of CD8+ T cells in alopecia areata. Method: immunoSEQ multiplex PCR; TCRdb's copy keeps in-frame clones and lacks some. Of 95,000 to 100,000 clones in the sample, roughly two thirds were seen once. The sequencing used CD8+ T cells sorted from blood, collected at week 4, from a patient treated with tofacitinib. These receptors all come from a human donor with alopecia areata. CDR3s include the opening cysteine and the closing phenylalanine or tryptophan. D genes are given only for firm matches. Expanded clones are given a class, and other clones once, few, many or no size at all.

TRBV2	few	14	TRBJ2-5	TRBD2	CASKTSVRTWSQYF	TGTGCCAGCAAGACTAGCGTCAGAACTTGGAGCCAGTACTTC
TRBV27	.	15	TRBJ2-7	TRBD1	CASSSGQGASYEQYF	TGTGCCAGCAGTTCCGGACAGGGGGCCTCCTACGAGCAGTACTTC
TRBV27	.	15	TRBJ2-5	TRBD1	CASSLLRGLGETQYF	TGTGCCAGCAGTTTACTAAGGGGGCTAGGGGAGACCCAGTACTTC
TRBV27	few	15	TRBJ2-1	TRBD2	CASRPGLANYNEQFF	TGTGCCAGCCGGCCGGGACTAGCGAACTACAATGAGCAGTTCTTC
TRBV5-1	.	14	TRBJ1-1	.	CASHLGHSNTEAFF	TGCGCCAGCCACCTCGGGCACTCGAACACTGAAGCTTTCTTT
TRBV10-3	few	13	TRBJ2-1	.	CAITPDSYNEQFF	TGTGCCATCACTCCAGACAGCTACAATGAGCAGTTCTTC
TRBV7-6	.	17	TRBJ2-5	.	CASSLSSREANQETQYF	TGTGCCAGCAGCTTAAGTTCGAGGGAGGCCAACCAAGAGACCCAGTACTTC
TRBV4-1	.	13	TRBJ2-7	.	CASSQDRCYEQYF	TGCGCCAGCAGCCAAGATCGTTGCTACGAGCAGTACTTC
TRBV29-1	.	14	TRBJ1-2	TRBD1	CSVDTRGQGNGYTF	TGCAGCGTTGATACTCGGGGACAGGGGAATGGCTACACCTTC
TRBV5-1	few	16	TRBJ2-2	TRBD1	CASSLAGTGGIGELFF	TGCGCCAGCAGCTTGGCCGGGACAGGGGGCATCGGGGAGCTGTTTTTT
TRBV18	.	15	TRBJ2-1	.	CASSPIDSSYNEQFF	TGTGCCAGCTCACCAATCGACAGCTCCTACAATGAGCAGTTCTTC
TRBV4-1	.	18	TRBJ2-2	.	CASSQEVRRGTNTGELFF	TGCGCCAGCAGCCAAGAAGTCCGCCGAGGAACGAACACCGGGGAGCTGTTTTTT
TRBV6-5	.	13	TRBJ2-1	TRBD1	CASSYDRVNEQFF	TGTGCCAGCAGTTACGACAGGGTCAATGAGCAGTTCTTC
TRBV28	.	12	TRBJ2-7	TRBD1	CASGTGGYEQYF	TGTGCCAGCGGGACAGGGGGCTACGAGCAGTACTTC
TRBV9	.	14	TRBJ1-3	.	CASSVASSGNTIYF	TGTGCCAGCAGCGTAGCCAGCTCTGGAAACACCATATATTTT
TRBV6-6	.	13	TRBJ2-7	.	CASSYVSRVEQYF	TGTGCCAGCAGTTACGTCTCTAGAGTCGAGCAGTACTTC
TRBV30	.	14	TRBJ1-1	.	CAWSVGGTNTEAFF	TGTGCCTGGAGTGTAGGGGGGACGAACACTGAAGCTTTCTTT
TRBV4-1	.	15	TRBJ1-1	.	CASSQEFVTNTEAFF	TGCGCCAGCAGCCAAGAGTTCGTCACAAACACTGAAGCTTTCTTT
TRBV30	.	12	TRBJ1-1	.	CAWRTTNTEAFF	TGTGCCTGGAGAACAACAAACACTGAAGCTTTCTTT
TRBV28	.	14	TRBJ2-7	TRBD1	CATLKPGTGYEQYF	TGTGCCACCCTAAAACCCGGGACAGGCTACGAGCAGTACTTC
TRBV6-5	.	15	TRBJ1-5	TRBD1	CASSSQGASNQPQHF	TGTGCCAGCAGTTCCCAGGGGGCGAGCAATCAGCCCCAGCATTTT
TRBV30	.	14	TRBJ2-7	.	CAWSVPQISYEQYF	TGTGCCTGGAGTGTTCCCCAAATCTCCTACGAGCAGTACTTC
TRBV30	.	18	TRBJ2-7	.	CAWSVLANPGGTLYEQYF	TGTGCCTGGAGTGTCTTAGCGAACCCAGGGGGGACCCTCTACGAGCAGTACTTC
TRBV14	medium-sized	14	TRBJ2-1	TRBD2	CASSHSSSGNEQFF	TGTGCCAGCAGCCATTCGTCTAGCGGAAATGAGCAGTTCTTC
TRBV9	.	13	TRBJ1-1	.	CASSVDLNTEAFF	TGTGCCAGCAGCGTAGATCTGAACACTGAAGCTTTCTTT
TRBV7-2	.	15	TRBJ1-1	TRBD1	CASSLVLTGGTEAFF	TGTGCCAGCAGCCTGGTGCTGACAGGGGGCACTGAAGCTTTCTTT
TRBV4-3	.	18	TRBJ1-5	TRBD1	CASSQVWDRGFSNQPQHF	TGCGCCAGCAGCCAAGTTTGGGACAGGGGCTTCAGCAATCAGCCCCAGCATTTT
TRBV10-3	few	13	TRBJ2-2	.	CAIRPNLRGELFF	TGTGCCATCAGACCAAATCTAAGGGGGGAGCTGTTTTTT
TRBV7-8	.	17	TRBJ1-2	.	CASSLGVGTSANYGYTF	TGTGCCAGCAGCTTAGGGGTTGGGACGTCAGCTAACTATGGCTACACCTTC
TRBV9	.	15	TRBJ2-3	TRBD2	CASSVWREATDTQYF	TGTGCCAGCAGCGTTTGGCGGGAGGCCACAGATACGCAGTATTTT
TRBV27	.	14	TRBJ1-1	.	CASSLTGPNTEAFF	TGTGCCAGCAGTTTGACAGGACCTAACACTGAAGCTTTCTTT
TRBV4-1	few	14	TRBJ1-1	.	CASSVHATNTEAFF	TGCGCCAGCAGCGTACACGCAACGAACACTGAAGCTTTCTTT
TRBV5-1	.	14	TRBJ1-5	TRBD1	CASSLGQGTQPQHF	TGCGCCAGCAGCTTAGGACAGGGTACTCAGCCCCAGCATTTT
TRBV9	many	12	TRBJ2-1	.	CASSPRNNEQFF	TGTGCCAGCAGCCCCAGGAATAATGAGCAGTTCTTC
TRBV29-1	few	11	TRBJ2-7	.	CSGERDYEQYF	TGCAGCGGTGAAAGGGACTACGAGCAGTACTTC
TRBV30	.	12	TRBJ2-2	.	CAWSRGTGELFF	TGTGCCTGGAGCAGGGGCACCGGGGAGCTGTTTTTT
TRBV27	few	17	TRBJ2-1	TRBD2	CASIPPPGTSGRHEQFF	TGTGCCAGCATTCCGCCCCCCGGGACTAGCGGGAGGCATGAGCAGTTCTTC
TRBV27	few	13	TRBJ1-2	TRBD1	CASSLGTGVGYTF	TGTGCCAGCAGTTTGGGGACAGGGGTTGGCTACACCTTC
TRBV27	.	15	TRBJ2-3	TRBD2	CASSFLAGSTDTQYF	TGTGCCAGCAGTTTCCTAGCGGGGAGCACAGATACGCAGTATTTT
TRBV11-2	.	15	TRBJ2-1	.	CASSPLGMGGHEQFF	TGTGCCAGCAGCCCCCTTGGCATGGGGGGACACGAGCAGTTCTTC
TRBV23-1	.	14	TRBJ2-5	.	CASNQEGPEETQYF	TGCGCCAGCAATCAGGAGGGGCCCGAAGAGACCCAGTACTTC
TRBV9	.	15	TRBJ1-1	TRBD1	CASSTTGTGDTEAFF	TGTGCCAGCAGCACAACCGGGACAGGGGACACTGAAGCTTTCTTT
TRBV30	.	11	TRBJ1-1	.	CAWSVRPEAFF	TGTGCCTGGAGTGTAAGGCCTGAAGCTTTCTTT
TRBV14	few	15	TRBJ2-7	.	CASSQAVGGPYEQYF	TGTGCCAGCAGCCAAGCCGTGGGGGGTCCCTACGAGCAGTACTTC
TRBV9	.	13	TRBJ2-7	.	CASSVGPGYEQYF	TGTGCCAGCAGCGTAGGGCCTGGCTACGAGCAGTACTTC